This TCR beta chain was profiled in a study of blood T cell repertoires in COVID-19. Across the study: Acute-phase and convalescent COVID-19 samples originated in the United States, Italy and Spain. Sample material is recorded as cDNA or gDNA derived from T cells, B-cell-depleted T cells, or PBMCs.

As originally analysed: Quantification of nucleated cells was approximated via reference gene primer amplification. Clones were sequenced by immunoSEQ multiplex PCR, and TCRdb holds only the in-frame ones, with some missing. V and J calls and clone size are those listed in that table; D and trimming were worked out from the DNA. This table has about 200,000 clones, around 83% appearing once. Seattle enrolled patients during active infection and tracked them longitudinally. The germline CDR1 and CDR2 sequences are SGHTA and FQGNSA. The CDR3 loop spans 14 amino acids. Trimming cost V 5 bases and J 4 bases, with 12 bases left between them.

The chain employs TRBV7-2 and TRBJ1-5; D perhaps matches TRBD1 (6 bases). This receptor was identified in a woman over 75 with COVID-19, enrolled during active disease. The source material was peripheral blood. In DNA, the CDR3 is TGTGCCAGCAGCCCAGACAGGAGGAATCAGCCCCAGCATTTT. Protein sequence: CASSPDRRNQPQHF.